The 8 T cell receptor beta chains reported below all come from one sample, sequenced in a study of T-cell memory formation after mild COVID-19. TCRdb fed the 5' RACE reads into MiXCR, producing one record per CDR3 protein. This table has about 100,000 distinct CDR3 sequences, about 15% appearing once. The sequencing sample was made of PBMCs or a T cell subset sorted from them (not recorded which). The receptors stem from a man younger than 30 who had mild COVID-19 (a few samples of this study predate the infection). Cell type and time point are not known.

The sample holds a few counts of this clonotype. V usage is TRBV7-6 and J usage is TRBJ2-2; the D gene is possibly TRBD1 (5 bases). In germline, CDR1 is SGHVS, CDR2 FNYEAQ. The CDR3 totals 16 residues. V lost 6 bases to trimming and J lost 6 bases, with 20 bases between them. CDR3 sequence (DNA): TGTGCCAGCAGTAACCACATCAGGGTGGTTGCCGGGGAGCTGTTTTTT. It encodes CASSNHIRVVAGELFF.

The genes are TRBV7-9 and TRBJ1-4; 9 bases are a match to TRBD1. The CDR3 contains 15 residues. The V segment lost 2 bases and the J segment 7 bases; nucleotides outside the gene matches: 5. Germline V gene lookup returns CDR1 SEHNR and CDR2 FQNEAQ (reference sequence). CDR3 DNA sequence: TGTGCCAGCAGCTTAACGACAGGGGGAGGTGAAAAACTGTTTTTT. Translated: CASSLTTGGGEKLFF.

This rearrangement joins TRBV4-1 to TRBJ2-5; the D is unclear. The germline V and J ends were trimmed by 1 base and 2 bases, with 11 bases remaining between them. This CDR3 region has 15 residues. CDR1 is MGHRA and CDR2 is YSYEKL in the germline V gene. CDR3 nucleotides: TGCGCCAGCAGCCAAGTCGGCCCTTCACAAGAGACCCAGTACTTC. Translated: CASSQVGPSQETQYF.

In this sample, this clonotype turned up a few times. The rearrangement uses TRBV4-1 and TRBJ2-5, with D perhaps matching TRBD2 (5 bases). The V end lost 0 bases, the J end lost 5 bases, and 13 bases lay between the germline ends. Germline-derived CDR1 and CDR2 are MGHRA and YSYEKL. The CDR3 runs 15 residues. The CDR3, as DNA: TGCGCCAGCAGCCAAGAAAGGACCCCGGGGGAGACCCAGTACTTC. This sequence encodes CASSQERTPGETQYF.

The V gene is TRBV7-2, the J gene TRBJ2-3; D gene uncertain. The germline V gene encodes CDR1 SGHTA and CDR2 FQGNSA. CDR3 size: 13 residues. V lost 2 bases to trimming and J lost 5 bases, with 8 bases between them. The DNA for the CDR3 is TGTGCCAGCAGCTTATATGGTGGAGATACGCAGTATTTT. Amino acid sequence: CASSLYGGDTQYF.

This chain joins TRBV7-9 and TRBJ2-5; 11 bases agree with TRBD2. The CDR3 is 17 residues long. Looked up from germline, CDR1 is SEHNR and CDR2 is FQNEAQ (reference sequence). The trim removed 5 bases at V and 2 bases at J, leaving 10 bases unmatched. CDR3 nucleotide sequence: TGTGCCAGCAGCCGTTCGACTAGCGGGGCCTCTCAAGAGACCCAGTACTTC. Its protein product is CASSRSTSGASQETQYF. Looking up the rest from reference TRBV7-9 and TRBJ2-5 gives the full variable domain: DTGVSQNPRHKITKRGQNVTFRCDPISEHNRLYWYRQTLGQGPEFLTYFQNEAQLEKSRLLSDRFSAERPKGSFSTLEIQRTEQGDSAMYLCASSRSTSGASQETQYFGPGTRLLVL.

This clonotype came up many times. V usage is TRBV4-2 and J usage is TRBJ2-7; D gene ambiguous. Germline loops: CDR1 LGHNA, CDR2 YNFKEQ. The CDR3 sequence is 17 residues long. V was pared by 0 bases and J by 0 bases, with 15 bases between. This chain's CDR3 is CASSQEGAYRSSYEQYF. CDR3 DNA sequence: TGTGCCAGCAGCCAAGAAGGTGCCTACCGAAGCTCCTACGAGCAGTACTTC.

The rearrangement joins TRBV10-3 to TRBJ1-4; 7 bases match TRBD1. CDR1 is ENHRY and CDR2 is SYGVKD in the germline V gene. The CDR3 loop spans 16 amino acids. J was trimmed by 3 bases and V by 5 bases; bases with no gene match: 9. The CDR3 loop reads CAISLGQSPANEKLFF. Here the CDR3 DNA reads TGTGCCATCAGTTTGGGACAGAGCCCTGCTAATGAAAAACTGTTTTTT.